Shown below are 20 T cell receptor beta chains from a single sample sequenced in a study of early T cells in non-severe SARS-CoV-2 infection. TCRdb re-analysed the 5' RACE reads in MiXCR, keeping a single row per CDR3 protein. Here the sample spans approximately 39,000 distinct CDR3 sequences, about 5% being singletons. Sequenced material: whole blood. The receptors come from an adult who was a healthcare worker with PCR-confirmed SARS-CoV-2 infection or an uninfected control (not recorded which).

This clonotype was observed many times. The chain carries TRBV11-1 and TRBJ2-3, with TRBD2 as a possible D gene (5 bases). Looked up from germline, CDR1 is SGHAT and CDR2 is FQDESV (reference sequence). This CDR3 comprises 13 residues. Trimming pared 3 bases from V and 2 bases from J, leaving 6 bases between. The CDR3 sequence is CASSFGLTDTQYF. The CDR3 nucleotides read TGTGCCAGCAGCTTCGGACTCACAGATACGCAGTATTTT.

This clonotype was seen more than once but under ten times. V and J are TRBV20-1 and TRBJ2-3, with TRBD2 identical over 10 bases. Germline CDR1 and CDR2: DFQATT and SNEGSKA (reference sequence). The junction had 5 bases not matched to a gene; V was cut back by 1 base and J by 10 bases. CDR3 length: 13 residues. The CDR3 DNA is TGCAGTGCTAGAGTTACTAGCGGGGACTCGCAGTATTTT. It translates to CSARVTSGDSQYF.

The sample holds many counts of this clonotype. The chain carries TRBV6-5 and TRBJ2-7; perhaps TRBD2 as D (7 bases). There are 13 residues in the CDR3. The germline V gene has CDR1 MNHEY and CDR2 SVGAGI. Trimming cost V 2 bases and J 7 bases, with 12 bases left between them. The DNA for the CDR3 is TGTGCCAGCAGTTACCGGGGGGCCCTGGAGCAGTACTTC. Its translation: CASSYRGALEQYF.

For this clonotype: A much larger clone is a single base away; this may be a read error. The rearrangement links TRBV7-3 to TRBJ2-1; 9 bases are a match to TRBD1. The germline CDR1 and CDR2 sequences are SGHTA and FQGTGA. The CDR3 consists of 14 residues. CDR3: CTSSAGTGLGEQFF. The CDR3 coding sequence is TGTACCAGCAGCGCCGGGACAGGGTTAGGTGAGCAGTTCTTC.

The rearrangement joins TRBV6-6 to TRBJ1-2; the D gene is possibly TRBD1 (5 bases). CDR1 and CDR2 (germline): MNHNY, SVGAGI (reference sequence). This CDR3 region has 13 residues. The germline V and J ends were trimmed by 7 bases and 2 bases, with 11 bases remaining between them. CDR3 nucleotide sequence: TGTGCCAGCACCCCCCCAGGGAACTATGGCTACACCTTC. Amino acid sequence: CASTPPGNYGYTF.

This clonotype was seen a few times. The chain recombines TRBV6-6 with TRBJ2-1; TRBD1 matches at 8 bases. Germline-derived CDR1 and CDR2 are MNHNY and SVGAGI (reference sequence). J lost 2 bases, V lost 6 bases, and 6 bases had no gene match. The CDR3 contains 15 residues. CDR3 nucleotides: TGTGCCAGCAGCCAAACAGGGGGGCCCTACAATGAGCAGTTCTTC. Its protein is CASSQTGGPYNEQFF.

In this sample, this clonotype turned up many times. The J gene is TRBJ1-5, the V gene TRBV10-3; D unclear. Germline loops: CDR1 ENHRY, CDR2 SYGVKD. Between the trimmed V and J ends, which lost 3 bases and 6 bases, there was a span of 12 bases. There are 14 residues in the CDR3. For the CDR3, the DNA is TGTGCCATCAGTGATAGGGAGGGTGGTCAGCCCCAGCATTTT. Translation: CAISDREGGQPQHF.

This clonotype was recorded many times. CDR3 protein: CATRTGIKRSTDTQYF. The CDR3 DNA sequence: TGTGCCACCCGAACGGGGATAAAGCGTAGCACAGATACGCAGTATTTT. This chain links TRBV10-3 with TRBJ2-3, with D possibly being TRBD2 (5 bases). The germline V gene encodes CDR1 ENHRY and CDR2 SYGVKD. This CDR3 is 16 amino acids long. Trimming shortened V by 10 bases and J by 0 bases, and 20 bases separated the two germline ends.

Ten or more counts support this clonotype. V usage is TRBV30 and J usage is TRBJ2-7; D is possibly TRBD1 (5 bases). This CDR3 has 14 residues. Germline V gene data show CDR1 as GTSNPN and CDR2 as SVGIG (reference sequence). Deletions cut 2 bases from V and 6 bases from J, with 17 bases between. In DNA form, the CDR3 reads TGTGCCTGGAGTTTCCCCTCGGACAAGAGCGAGCAGTACTTC. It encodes CAWSFPSDKSEQYF.

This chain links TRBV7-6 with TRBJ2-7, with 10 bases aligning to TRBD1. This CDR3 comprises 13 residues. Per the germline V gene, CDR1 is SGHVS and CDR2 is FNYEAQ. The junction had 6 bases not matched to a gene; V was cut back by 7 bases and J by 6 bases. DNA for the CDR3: TGTGCCAGCATCCCAGGACAGGGGGGCGAGCAGTACTTC. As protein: CASIPGQGGEQYF.

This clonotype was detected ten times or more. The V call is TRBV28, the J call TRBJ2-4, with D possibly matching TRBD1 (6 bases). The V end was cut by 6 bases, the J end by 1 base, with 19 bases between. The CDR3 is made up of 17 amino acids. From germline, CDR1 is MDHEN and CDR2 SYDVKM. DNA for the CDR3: TGTGCCAGCAGCTCTCAGGGGACGGTCGGCGCCAAAAACATTCAGTACTTC. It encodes CASSSQGTVGAKNIQYF.

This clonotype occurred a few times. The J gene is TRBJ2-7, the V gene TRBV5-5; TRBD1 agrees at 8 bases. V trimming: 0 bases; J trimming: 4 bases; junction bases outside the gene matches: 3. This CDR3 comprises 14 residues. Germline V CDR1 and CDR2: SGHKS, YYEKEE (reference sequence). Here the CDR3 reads CASSLVGQGYEQYF. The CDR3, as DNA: TGTGCCAGCAGCTTGGTAGGACAGGGATACGAGCAGTACTTC.

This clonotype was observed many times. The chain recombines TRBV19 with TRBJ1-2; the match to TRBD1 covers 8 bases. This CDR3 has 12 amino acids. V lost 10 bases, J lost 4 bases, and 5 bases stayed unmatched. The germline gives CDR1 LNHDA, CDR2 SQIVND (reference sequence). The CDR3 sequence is CATETGGYGYTF. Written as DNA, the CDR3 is TGTGCCACCGAAACAGGGGGCTATGGCTACACCTTC.

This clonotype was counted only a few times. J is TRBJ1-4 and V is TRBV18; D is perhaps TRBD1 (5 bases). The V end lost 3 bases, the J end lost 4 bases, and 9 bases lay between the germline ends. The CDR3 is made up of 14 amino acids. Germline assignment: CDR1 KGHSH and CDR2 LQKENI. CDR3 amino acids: CASSPGRVNEKLFF. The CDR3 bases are TGTGCCAGCTCACCGGGACGGGTTAATGAAAAACTGTTTTTT.

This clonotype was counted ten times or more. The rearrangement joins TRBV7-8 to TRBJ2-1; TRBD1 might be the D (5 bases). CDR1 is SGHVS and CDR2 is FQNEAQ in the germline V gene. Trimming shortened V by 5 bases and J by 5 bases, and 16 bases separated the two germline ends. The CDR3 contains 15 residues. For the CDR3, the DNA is TGTGCCAGCAGCGCAAGGGGCGTGACTGACAATGAGCAGTTCTTC. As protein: CASSARGVTDNEQFF. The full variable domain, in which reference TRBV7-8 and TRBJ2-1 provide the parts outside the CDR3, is GAGVSQSPRYKVAKRGQDVALRCDPISGHVSLFWYQQALGQGPEFLTYFQNEAQLDKSGLPSDRFFAERPEGSVSTLKIQRTQQEDSAVYLCASSARGVTDNEQFFGPGTRLTVL.

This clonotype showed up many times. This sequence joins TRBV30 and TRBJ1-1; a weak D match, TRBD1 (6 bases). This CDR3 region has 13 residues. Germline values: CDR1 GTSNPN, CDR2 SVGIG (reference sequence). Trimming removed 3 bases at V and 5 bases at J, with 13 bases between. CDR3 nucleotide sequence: TGTGCCTGGAGCGTACAGGGTAGGACTGAAGCTTTCTTT. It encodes CAWSVQGRTEAFF.

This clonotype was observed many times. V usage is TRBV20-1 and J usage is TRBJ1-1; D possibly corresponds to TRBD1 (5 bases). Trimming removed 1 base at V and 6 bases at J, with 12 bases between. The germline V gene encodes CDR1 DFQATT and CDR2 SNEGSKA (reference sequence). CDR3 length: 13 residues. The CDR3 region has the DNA TGCAGTGCTAGAGGCGGGGCGCCCGCTGAAGCTTTCTTT. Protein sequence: CSARGGAPAEAFF.

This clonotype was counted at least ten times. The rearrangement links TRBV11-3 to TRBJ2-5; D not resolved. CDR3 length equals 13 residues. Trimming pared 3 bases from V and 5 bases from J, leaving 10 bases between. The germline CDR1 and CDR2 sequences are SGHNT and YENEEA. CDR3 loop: CASSLNNMETQYF. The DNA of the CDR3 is TGTGCCAGCAGCTTGAACAATATGGAGACCCAGTACTTC.

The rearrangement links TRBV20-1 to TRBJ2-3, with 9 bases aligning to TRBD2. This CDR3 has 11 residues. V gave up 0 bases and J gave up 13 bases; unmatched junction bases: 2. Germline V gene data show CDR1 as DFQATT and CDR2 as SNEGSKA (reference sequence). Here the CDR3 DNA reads TGCAGTGCTAGAGAGGCTAGCGGGGAGTATTTT. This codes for CSAREASGEYF.

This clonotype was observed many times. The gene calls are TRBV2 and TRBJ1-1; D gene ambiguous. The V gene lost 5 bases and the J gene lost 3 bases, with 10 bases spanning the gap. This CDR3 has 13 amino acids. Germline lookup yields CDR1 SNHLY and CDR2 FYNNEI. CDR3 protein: CASSPDRDTEAFF. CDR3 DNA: TGTGCCAGCAGTCCGGACCGGGACACTGAAGCTTTCTTT.